Listed below are T cell receptor beta chains from one sample, sequenced in a study of shared clonotypes between healthy human individuals. Method: immunoSEQ multiplex PCR; TCRdb's copy keeps in-frame clones and lacks some. The table shows 2 million to 2.5 million clones, with 85% to 95% occurring only once. The material sequenced was naive CD8+ T cells from PBMCs. The source of these receptors is a young man in good health. Some clones in this sample may be carry-over from other donors' samples. The CDR3 runs from the conserved cysteine through the conserved F or W. Each record gives: D gene, clone size, V gene, CDR3 length, J gene, CDR3 protein, CDR3 DNA. D genes are given only for firm matches. The size field is filled for only some rows; it gives once, few, many or a size class.

D: -; size: -; V: TRBV7-3; length: 14; J: TRBJ1-2; CDR3: CASSFGLSGYGYTF; DNA: TGTGCCAGCAGCTTTGGCTTGTCTGGCTATGGCTACACCTTC
D: -; size: -; V: TRBV27; length: 16; J: TRBJ2-2; CDR3: CASSPIGDPRGGELFF; DNA: TGTGCCAGCAGTCCAATCGGGGATCCACGGGGCGGGGAGCTGTTTTTT
D: TRBD1; size: -; V: TRBV6-1; length: 15; J: TRBJ2-7; CDR3: CASSESGQGYYEQYF; DNA: TGTGCCAGCAGTGAATCGGGACAGGGGTACTACGAGCAGTACTTC
D: TRBD1; size: few; V: TRBV5-5; length: 14; J: TRBJ1-2; CDR3: CASSLVRGTDGYTF; DNA: TGTGCCAGCAGCTTGGTCAGGGGGACGGATGGCTACACCTTC
D: TRBD2; size: -; V: TRBV11-3; length: 15; J: TRBJ2-7; CDR3: CASSLGLAGRDEQYF; DNA: TGTGCCAGCAGCTTAGGGCTAGCGGGACGCGACGAGCAGTACTTC
D: -; size: -; V: TRBV9; length: 14; J: TRBJ2-3; CDR3: CASSGRISTDTQYF; DNA: TGTGCCAGCAGCGGACGAATCAGCACAGATACGCAGTATTTT
D: -; size: -; V: TRBV28; length: 13; J: TRBJ1-1; CDR3: CASSLTQNTEAFF; DNA: TGTGCCAGCAGCCTGACTCAGAACACTGAAGCTTTCTTT
D: TRBD2; size: -; V: TRBV19; length: 18; J: TRBJ2-7; CDR3: CASSIGPQASGRSYEQYF; DNA: TGTGCCAGTAGTATAGGCCCCCAGGCTAGCGGGAGGTCCTACGAGCAGTACTTC
D: TRBD1; size: -; V: TRBV7-2; length: 16; J: TRBJ2-7; CDR3: CASSLSRDRGEYEQYF; DNA: TGTGCCAGCAGCTTATCCCGGGACAGGGGGGAATACGAGCAGTACTTC
D: -; size: -; V: TRBV7-9; length: 13; J: TRBJ2-7; CDR3: CASSRPEGYEQYF; DNA: TGTGCCAGCAGCCGACCGGAAGGCTACGAGCAGTACTTC
D: -; size: once; V: TRBV7-3; length: 12; J: TRBJ2-7; CDR3: CASSHGDTMQYF; DNA: TGTGCCAGCAGCCATGGGGACACTATGCAGTACTTC
D: -; size: -; V: TRBV9; length: 15; J: TRBJ1-2; CDR3: CASSVGGSDVYGYTF; DNA: TGTGCCAGCAGCGTGGGAGGGTCAGACGTCTATGGCTACACCTTC
D: -; size: -; V: TRBV11-2; length: 15; J: TRBJ2-7; CDR3: CASSFSGSTSYEQYF; DNA: TGTGCCAGCAGCTTTTCCGGGTCTACCTCCTACGAGCAGTACTTC
D: TRBD1; size: once; V: TRBV2; length: 15; J: TRBJ2-7; CDR3: CASKNPGQGSLEQYF; DNA: TGTGCCAGTAAGAACCCGGGACAGGGATCACTCGAGCAGTACTTC
D: -; size: -; V: TRBV7-9; length: 15; J: TRBJ2-7; CDR3: CASSFLRGFSYEQYF; DNA: TGTGCCAGCAGCTTCTTACGAGGCTTTTCCTACGAGCAGTACTTC
D: TRBD1; size: -; V: TRBV7-2; length: 15; J: TRBJ2-5; CDR3: CASSPGQGQRETQYF; DNA: TGTGCCAGCAGCCCCGGACAGGGCCAAAGGGAGACCCAGTACTTC
D: TRBD1; size: -; V: TRBV27; length: 14; J: TRBJ2-1; CDR3: CASSAQGADNEQFF; DNA: TGTGCCAGCAGTGCACAGGGGGCGGACAATGAGCAGTTCTTC
D: TRBD2; size: -; V: TRBV11-3; length: 16; J: TRBJ2-1; CDR3: CASSLGVGGRAYEQFF; DNA: TGTGCCAGCAGCTTGGGGGTCGGCGGGAGGGCCTATGAGCAGTTCTTC
D: -; size: -; V: TRBV4-2; length: 15; J: TRBJ2-2; CDR3: CASSQDASATGELFF; DNA: TGTGCCAGCAGCCAAGATGCTAGCGCCACCGGGGAGCTGTTTTTT
D: -; size: few; V: TRBV25-1; length: 11; J: TRBJ1-1; CDR3: CASSFGSEAFF; DNA: TGTGCCAGCAGTTTTGGGTCTGAAGCTTTCTTT
D: -; size: once; V: TRBV6-6; length: 14; J: TRBJ2-3; CDR3: CASSSAGSTDTQYF; DNA: TGTGCCAGCAGTTCGGCTGGTAGCACAGATACGCAGTATTTT
D: -; size: -; V: TRBV9; length: 14; J: TRBJ2-7; CDR3: CASSAGQSSYEQYF; DNA: TGTGCCAGCAGCGCCGGACAGTCCTCCTACGAGCAGTACTTC
D: TRBD1; size: -; V: TRBV4-3; length: 15; J: TRBJ1-2; CDR3: CASSQEDRANYGYTF; DNA: TGCGCCAGCAGCCAGGAGGACAGGGCCAACTATGGCTACACCTTC
D: TRBD1; size: -; V: TRBV7-9; length: 14; J: TRBJ2-7; CDR3: CASSTGQGDYEQYF; DNA: TGTGCCAGCAGCACCGGACAGGGTGACTACGAGCAGTACTTC
D: -; size: -; V: TRBV7-9; length: 14; J: TRBJ1-1; CDR3: CASTSDSTSTEAFF; DNA: TGTGCCAGCACCAGCGATTCGACTTCGACTGAAGCTTTCTTT
D: -; size: once; V: TRBV7-9; length: 13; J: TRBJ1-2; CDR3: CASSFGDGYGYTF; DNA: TGTGCCAGCAGCTTTGGTGATGGCTATGGCTACACCTTC
D: -; size: once; V: TRBV15; length: 15; J: TRBJ2-1; CDR3: CATSREIPGDNEQFF; DNA: TGTGCCACCAGCAGAGAGATACCGGGAGACAATGAGCAGTTCTTC
D: -; size: -; V: TRBV5-1; length: 16; J: TRBJ2-3; CDR3: CASSLVWGRGTDTQYF; DNA: TGCGCCAGCAGCTTGGTGTGGGGGAGAGGCACAGATACGCAGTATTTT
D: -; size: -; V: TRBV7-8; length: 11; J: TRBJ2-7; CDR3: CASSPAYEQYF; DNA: TGTGCCAGCAGCCCAGCCTACGAGCAGTACTTC
D: TRBD1; size: -; V: TRBV28; length: 14; J: TRBJ2-7; CDR3: CATSYGTAHYEQYF; DNA: TGTGCCACCTCATATGGGACAGCTCACTACGAGCAGTACTTC
D: -; size: -; V: TRBV6-1; length: 14; J: TRBJ1-1; CDR3: CASRETVSRTEAFF; DNA: TGTGCCAGCAGGGAGACAGTCTCAAGGACTGAAGCTTTCTTT
D: TRBD1; size: once; V: TRBV28; length: 16; J: TRBJ1-1; CDR3: CASRKIQGARRPEAFF; DNA: TGTGCCAGCAGAAAAATACAGGGGGCGCGCCGTCCGGAAGCTTTCTTT
D: -; size: -; V: TRBV6-6; length: 11; J: TRBJ2-4; CDR3: CASFWGNIQYF; DNA: TGTGCCAGTTTCTGGGGTAACATTCAGTACTTC
D: -; size: -; V: TRBV7-9; length: 14; J: TRBJ2-1; CDR3: CASSPSTYLNEQFF; DNA: TGTGCCAGCAGCCCCAGTACTTACTTGAATGAGCAGTTCTTC
D: -; size: -; V: TRBV6-1; length: 13; J: TRBJ2-7; CDR3: CASSEASSYEQYF; DNA: TGTGCCAGCAGTGAAGCGAGCTCCTACGAGCAGTACTTC
D: -; size: -; V: TRBV13; length: 14; J: TRBJ2-7; CDR3: CASSEGGVSYEQYF; DNA: TGTGCCAGCAGCGAAGGGGGGGTCTCCTACGAGCAGTACTTC
D: -; size: -; V: TRBV11-3; length: 13; J: TRBJ2-5; CDR3: CASSTTVGGTQYF; DNA: TGTGCCAGCAGCACGACGGTGGGGGGGACCCAGTACTTC
D: -; size: -; V: TRBV5-1; length: 13; J: TRBJ2-1; CDR3: CASSLGTQNEQFF; DNA: TGCGCCAGCAGCTTGGGCACCCAAAATGAGCAGTTCTTC
D: -; size: -; V: TRBV4-1; length: 13; J: TRBJ1-5; CDR3: CASSSNWGQPQHF; DNA: TGCGCCAGCAGCTCTAACTGGGGGCAGCCCCAGCATTTT
D: TRBD1; size: few; V: TRBV28; length: 14; J: TRBJ1-1; CDR3: CASSSGQGNTEAFF; DNA: TGTGCCAGCAGTTCCGGACAGGGGAACACTGAAGCTTTCTTT
D: TRBD1; size: -; V: TRBV14; length: 18; J: TRBJ2-7; CDR3: CASSHDPTGAGWGLEQYF; DNA: TGTGCCAGCAGCCACGATCCCACAGGGGCCGGTTGGGGTCTCGAGCAGTACTTC
D: TRBD1; size: -; V: TRBV28; length: 14; J: TRBJ1-1; CDR3: CASRRDSLNTEAFF; DNA: TGTGCCAGCAGGCGGGACAGCTTGAACACTGAAGCTTTCTTT
D: TRBD2; size: -; V: TRBV11-2; length: 15; J: TRBJ2-5; CDR3: CASSPRGGQSETQYF; DNA: TGTGCCAGCAGCCCCCGGGGGGGCCAATCGGAGACCCAGTACTTC
D: TRBD1; size: -; V: TRBV28; length: 13; J: TRBJ1-5; CDR3: CASRIRGPQPQHF; DNA: TGTGCCAGCAGGATCAGGGGGCCTCAGCCCCAGCATTTT
D: -; size: -; V: TRBV27; length: 15; J: TRBJ1-5; CDR3: CASGQQGMAAQPQHF; DNA: TGTGCCAGCGGGCAACAGGGAATGGCTGCGCAGCCCCAGCATTTT
D: TRBD1; size: -; V: TRBV11-3; length: 14; J: TRBJ2-5; CDR3: CASSLSHRGWEQYF; DNA: TGTGCCAGCAGCTTGTCACACAGGGGATGGGAGCAGTACTTC
D: TRBD1; size: -; V: TRBV7-9; length: 14; J: TRBJ1-5; CDR3: CASSSGQVNQPQHF; DNA: TGTGCCAGCAGCTCGGGACAGGTCAATCAGCCCCAGCATTTT
D: -; size: -; V: TRBV9; length: 15; J: TRBJ1-5; CDR3: CASSVGGTSNQPQHF; DNA: TGTGCCAGCAGCGTAGGCGGGACAAGCAATCAGCCCCAGCATTTT
D: -; size: -; V: TRBV9; length: 17; J: TRBJ2-1; CDR3: CASSSPVGLPSYNEQFF; DNA: TGTGCCAGCAGCTCCCCTGTTGGGCTCCCCTCCTACAATGAGCAGTTCTTC
D: -; size: -; V: TRBV6-5; length: 13; J: TRBJ2-1; CDR3: CASRSYGAVEQFF; DNA: TGTGCCAGCAGATCGTATGGGGCCGTTGAGCAGTTCTTC
D: -; size: once; V: TRBV18; length: 17; J: TRBJ2-7; CDR3: CASSPYRVPSGDYEQYF; DNA: TGTGCCAGCTCACCATACAGGGTGCCATCGGGAGACTACGAGCAGTACTTC
D: -; size: -; V: TRBV5-1; length: 16; J: TRBJ2-3; CDR3: CASSSRGGRSTDTQYF; DNA: TGCGCCAGCAGCTCCCGTGGAGGGAGGAGCACAGATACGCAGTATTTT
D: TRBD2; size: -; V: TRBV4-1; length: 15; J: TRBJ2-3; CDR3: CASSQSSGRLDTQYF; DNA: TGCGCCAGCAGCCAATCTAGCGGGAGGTTGGATACGCAGTATTTT
D: -; size: few; V: TRBV19; length: 14; J: TRBJ1-5; CDR3: CASSPGGARQPQHF; DNA: TGTGCCAGTAGTCCCGGCGGGGCCCGTCAGCCCCAGCATTTT
D: -; size: -; V: TRBV27; length: 14; J: TRBJ2-5; CDR3: CASSFVGARETQYF; DNA: TGTGCCAGCAGCTTCGTGGGGGCACGAGAGACCCAGTACTTC